These 21 T cell receptor beta chains were sequenced from one sample in a study of blood T cell repertoires in COVID-19. Assay used: immunoSEQ multiplex PCR; TCRdb lists only in-frame clones, some missing. The sample carries roughly 300,000 clones, roughly 90% recorded once. Specimen: peripheral blood. These receptors came from a young woman with COVID-19, enrolled during active disease.

This clone was found a few times. The chain combines TRBV10-3 with TRBJ2-2; no definite D call. With 3 bases removed from V and 4 bases from J, the gap between germline ends came to 15 bases. The CDR3 extends over 16 amino acids. CDR1 and CDR2 (germline): ENHRY, SYGVKD. CDR3 nucleotide sequence: TGTGCCATCAGTGATGGCCCCAGTGGCGGCACCGGGGAGCTGTTTTTT. Its protein is CAISDGPSGGTGELFF.

This clone was counted once. The chain recombines TRBV24-1 with TRBJ2-1, with 7 nucleotides matching TRBD2. CDR1 and CDR2 (germline): KGHDR, SFDVKD. CDR3 size: 16 residues. With 2 bases clipped from V and 0 bases from J, the junction kept 3 bases outside the gene matches. In DNA form, the CDR3 reads TGTGCCACCAGTGATTCCCGGGGGGTCTCCTACAATGAGCAGTTCTTC. Its protein is CATSDSRGVSYNEQFF.

The rearrangement joins TRBV7-9 to TRBJ2-7, with TRBD2 matching 10 bases. The CDR3 covers 16 residues. Germline lookup yields CDR1 SEHNR and CDR2 FQNEAQ (reference sequence). V shed 5 bases, J shed 0 bases, and the junction held 7 bases outside the gene matches. The CDR3 is CASSPRSGGASYEQYF. As DNA, the CDR3 is TGTGCCAGCAGCCCCCGAAGCGGGGGGGCCTCCTACGAGCAGTACTTC.

Points on this clone: Other DNA sequences in the same sample also yield this CDR3. This chain uses TRBV28 with TRBJ1-2; maybe TRBD1 (6 bases). V was trimmed by 5 bases and J by 4 bases, leaving 8 bases between them. CDR1 is MDHEN and CDR2 is SYDVKM in the germline V gene. The CDR3 runs 12 residues. The CDR3 DNA follows: TGTGCCAGCAGTCTGACAGGCTATGGCTACACCTTC. As protein: CASSLTGYGYTF.

This sequence joins TRBV5-1 and TRBJ1-2; TRBD1 matches 10 bases. This CDR3 is 18 amino acids long. V lost 4 bases to trimming and J lost 4 bases; unmatched junction nucleotides: 16. Germline V gene data show CDR1 as SGHRS and CDR2 as YFSETQ. CDR3 in DNA: TGCGCCAGCAGCCGAACGGGACAGGGGTTATTGCAGCGCTATGGCTACACCTTC. It codes for CASSRTGQGLLQRYGYTF.

To note about this clone: Sequence at one end of the junction differs from germline and may be a read error. This chain links TRBV30 with TRBJ2-2; D is possibly TRBD1 or TRBD2 (7 bases each). Looked up from germline, CDR1 is GTSNPN and CDR2 is SVGIG (reference sequence). The CDR3 contains 15 residues. The CDR3 region is CAGRDRDRNTGELFF. The CDR3, as DNA: TGTGCCGGGAGGGATCGGGACAGGAACACCGGGGAGCTGTTTTTT.

The rearrangement uses TRBV2 and TRBJ2-1, with 9 bases that match TRBD2. Per germline, CDR1 SNHLY and CDR2 FYNNEI. V shed 7 bases, J shed 5 bases, and the junction held 9 bases outside the gene matches. CDR3 size: 15 residues. The CDR3 reads CASNGLAGVNNEQFF. The DNA for the CDR3 is TGTGCCAGCAACGGCTTAGCGGGGGTTAACAATGAGCAGTTCTTC.

This chain uses TRBV7-2 with TRBJ2-1; D remains ambiguous. This CDR3 is built from 11 residues. V lost 1 base and J lost 9, with 4 bases in between. Germline values: CDR1 SGHTA, CDR2 FQGNSA. CDR3: CASSLGAEQFF. CDR3 bases: TGTGCCAGCAGCTTAGGAGCTGAGCAGTTCTTC. The full variable domain, in which reference TRBV7-2 and TRBJ2-1 provide the parts outside the CDR3, is GAGVSQSPSNKVTEKGKDVELRCDPISGHTALYWYRQSLGQGLEFLIYFQGNSAPDKSGLPSDRFSAERTGGSVSTLTIQRTQQEDSAVYLCASSLGAEQFFGPGTRLTVL.

This chain joins TRBV7-2 and TRBJ1-5, with D possibly matching TRBD1 (6 bases). This CDR3 is 17 amino acids long. Per the germline V gene, CDR1 is SGHTA and CDR2 is FQGNSA. V was cut by 5 bases and J by 5 bases, with 22 bases left in between. DNA of the CDR3: TGTGCCAGCAGCCAGAGGGGGGCAGGGAGGGCTCATCAGCCCCAGCATTTT. Translated, it gives CASSQRGAGRAHQPQHF.

The V and J genes are TRBV6-5 and TRBJ2-5; TRBD1 matches at 8 bases. Per germline, CDR1 MNHEY and CDR2 SVGAGI. V lost 2 bases to trimming and J lost 4 bases; unmatched junction nucleotides: 6. The CDR3 extends over 15 amino acids. CDR3 nucleotide sequence: TGTGCCAGCAGTTACCCGCACAGGGGGATAGAGACCCAGTACTTC. This encodes CASSYPHRGIETQYF.

This chain links TRBV19 with TRBJ2-7, with TRBD1 identical over 9 bases. The V gene's germline CDR1 is LNHDA and CDR2 SQIVND (reference sequence). The CDR3 has 14 residues. V was clipped by 10 bases and J by 2 bases; unmatched bases: 9. CDR3 in DNA: TGTGCCATCTCAGCCGGGACAGGGCCCTACGAGCAGTACTTC. This sequence encodes CAISAGTGPYEQYF.

V gene TRBV5-5 combines with J gene TRBJ1-2, with a weak D call TRBD1 (6 bases). CDR3 length equals 14 residues. V shed 3 bases and J shed 3 bases, with 12 bases lying between them. Germline CDR1 SGHKS, CDR2 YYEKEE (reference sequence). The chain's CDR3 is CASSYPRGDYGYTF. CDR3 DNA sequence: TGTGCCAGCAGCTACCCCAGGGGCGACTATGGCTACACCTTC.

This chain links TRBV27 with TRBJ2-5; TRBD2 might be the D (5 bases). The CDR3 length is 13 residues. The V gene lost 6 bases and the J gene lost 6 bases, with 14 bases spanning the gap. Germline CDR1 MNHEY, CDR2 SMNVEV (reference sequence). The CDR3 region is CASSSGLEKTQYF. CDR3 bases: TGTGCCAGCAGCTCCGGACTGGAGAAGACCCAGTACTTC.

The CDR3 spells CAISEQATTNEKLFF. The CDR3 DNA is TGTGCCATCAGTGAGCAGGCGACAACTAATGAAAAACTGTTTTTT. The rearrangement joins TRBV10-3 to TRBJ1-4; D call uncertain. The CDR3 consists of 15 residues. V dropped 2 bases and J dropped 0 bases, with 7 bases sitting between them. CDR1 and CDR2 (germline): ENHRY, SYGVKD.

The chain combines TRBV19 with TRBJ2-5; TRBD2 is a possible D gene (7 bases). Trimming removed 4 bases at V and 5 bases at J, with 20 bases between. The CDR3 contains 16 residues. Germline loops: CDR1 LNHDA, CDR2 SQIVND (reference sequence). Here the CDR3 reads CASSTPWGGAPETQYF. The CDR3 nucleotides read TGTGCCAGTAGTACCCCCTGGGGGGGGGCCCCCGAGACCCAGTACTTC.

This clone was detected only once. The genes are TRBV4-1 and TRBJ2-5, with 7 bases fitting TRBD1. Germline assignment: CDR1 MGHRA and CDR2 YSYEKL. J was trimmed by 4 bases and V by 7 bases; bases with no gene match: 15. This CDR3 is 16 amino acids long. CDR3 protein: CASNQGQRPRLETQYF. Written as DNA, the CDR3 is TGCGCCAGCAACCAGGGACAGCGGCCAAGGTTAGAGACCCAGTACTTC.

This chain connects TRBV6-1 to TRBJ2-1, with no clear D. Germline CDR1 MNHNS, CDR2 SASEGT. There are 13 residues in the CDR3. The V end lost 5 bases, the J end lost 7 bases, and 12 bases lay between the germline ends. The CDR3 bases are TGTGCCAGCAGTCCCCTCGGAGCGAATGAGCAGTTCTTC. Translated, it gives CASSPLGANEQFF.

The rearrangement links TRBV6-5 to TRBJ1-5; 7 bases align to TRBD1. V gave up 4 bases and J gave up 5 bases; unmatched junction bases: 5. The CDR3 runs 14 residues. Germline values: CDR1 MNHEY, CDR2 SVGAGI. The CDR3 bases are TGTGCCAGCAGTTCTAACAGGGGTCATCAGCCCCAGCATTTT. Its translation is CASSSNRGHQPQHF.

The genes are TRBV6-5 and TRBJ1-6, with a weak D call TRBD1 (6 bases). The length of the CDR3 is 11 residues. Germline lookup yields CDR1 MNHEY and CDR2 SVGAGI. Trimming took 10 bases from V and 14 from J, leaving 15 bases between them. The CDR3: CATGAGETLHF. CDR3 in DNA: TGTGCCACGGGGGCGGGAGAAACCCTCCACTTT.

The genes are TRBV6-5 and TRBJ2-7, with D maybe TRBD1 (6 bases). The V gene lost 4 bases and the J gene lost 1 base, with 14 bases spanning the gap. In germline, CDR1 is MNHEY, CDR2 SVGAGI. The CDR3 is made up of 15 amino acids. CDR3 sequence: CASSSVGTTSYEQYF. The CDR3 coding sequence is TGTGCCAGCAGTTCCGTCGGGACAACTTCCTACGAGCAGTACTTC.

This clone was detected once. The chain has TRBV6-5 and TRBJ2-7; tentatively, D is TRBD1 (6 bases). The germline V gene has CDR1 MNHEY and CDR2 SVGAGI. This CDR3 contains 14 residues. Trimming removed 8 bases from V and 0 bases from J, with 14 bases in between. The CDR3 protein is CASSRGQSSYEQYF. CDR3 bases: TGTGCCAGCTCCCGAGGACAGAGCTCCTACGAGCAGTACTTC.